Described below is a single T cell receptor (beta chain) sequence and its context. Its antigen is as yet unknown. These data originate in a study of cytomegalovirus exposure and HLA in healthy donors. The study, taken as a whole, reports: Being productive about 87% or about 30% of the time was typical of most TCR beta V segments in an earlier analysis. Highly shared sequence variants in one cluster were likely a sequencing artifact.

Researchers ran the PCR with 60 Vbeta and 13 Jbeta primers. Clones were sequenced by immunoSEQ multiplex PCR, and TCRdb holds only the in-frame ones, with some missing. Here the sample table reports about 200,000 clones. This clonotype was sampled from a boy between 5 and 17 years old in good health and CMV-seronegative. Material: PBMCs.

The CDR3 sequence is CASRSPGGTQETQYF. The CDR3 DNA is TGTGCCAGCAGAAGCCCCGGGGGAACCCAAGAGACCCAGTACTTC. The rearrangement links TRBV6-4 to TRBJ2-5; perhaps TRBD2 as D (6 bases). The CDR3 consists of 15 residues. Germline V CDR1 and CDR2: MRHNA, SNTAGT. V was shortened by 6 bases and J by 1 base, with 15 bases between the two germline ends.